This TCR beta chain was recovered during a study of control samples from healthy donors and cancer patients. Germline CDR1 reads LGHDT; CDR2 reads YNNKEL (reference sequence). This CDR3 comprises 13 residues. V lost 0 bases and J lost 6, with 8 bases in between. The data were produced by immunoSEQ multiplex PCR, yet TCRdb's version contains in-frame clones alone and is incomplete. The sample lists 100,000 or so clones; 79% were seen once. The TCR originated in a young woman in good health. The V call is TRBV3-1 (or the pseudogene TRBV3-2), the J call TRBJ1-1, with unresolved D. The sequencing sample was made of blood. CDR3 in amino acids: CASSQDEHSEAFF. CDR3 nucleotide sequence: TGTGCCAGCAGCCAAGATGAGCACTCTGAAGCTTTCTTT.